This record looks at one TCR beta chain sequence and its context. TCRdb keeps only in-frame clones here, not all; method: immunoSEQ multiplex PCR. The sample includes about 75,000 clones, around 90% seen only once; the top ten take around 0.9%. The V and J ends lost 5 bases and 3 bases, in that order; junction bases with no gene match: 4. The CDR3 extends over 13 amino acids. Per the germline V gene, CDR1 is LNHDA and CDR2 is SQIVND (reference sequence). The data were obtained in a study of T cell changes during pregnancy in multiple sclerosis. The rearrangement uses TRBV19 and TRBJ2-7, with 7 bases identical to TRBD1. The TCR was taken from a female donor in good health, enrolled as a control in a pregnancy study. The starting material was peripheral blood, obtained in the first trimester of pregnancy. For the CDR3, the DNA is TGTGCCAGTAGTGCCGGGACAGTCTACGAGCAGTACTTC. Protein sequence: CASSAGTVYEQYF.